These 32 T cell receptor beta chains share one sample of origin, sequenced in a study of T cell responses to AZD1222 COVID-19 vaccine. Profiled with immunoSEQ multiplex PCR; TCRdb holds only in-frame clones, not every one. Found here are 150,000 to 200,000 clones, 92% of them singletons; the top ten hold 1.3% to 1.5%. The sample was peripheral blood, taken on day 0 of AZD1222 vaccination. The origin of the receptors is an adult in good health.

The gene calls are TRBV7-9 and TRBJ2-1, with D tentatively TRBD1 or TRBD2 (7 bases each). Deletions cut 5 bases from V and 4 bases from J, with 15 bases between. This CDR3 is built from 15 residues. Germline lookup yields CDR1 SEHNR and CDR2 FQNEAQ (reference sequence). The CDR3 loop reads CASSLQGGIYNEQFF. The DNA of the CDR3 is TGTGCCAGCAGCCTTCAGGGGGGGATTTACAATGAGCAGTTCTTC.

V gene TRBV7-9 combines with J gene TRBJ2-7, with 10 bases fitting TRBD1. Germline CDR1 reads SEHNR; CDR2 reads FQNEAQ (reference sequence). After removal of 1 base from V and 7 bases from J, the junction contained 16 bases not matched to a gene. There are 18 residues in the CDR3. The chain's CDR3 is CASSLGAVDRGRTSEQYF. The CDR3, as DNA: TGTGCCAGCAGCTTAGGAGCCGTAGACAGGGGGCGTACGAGTGAGCAGTACTTC.

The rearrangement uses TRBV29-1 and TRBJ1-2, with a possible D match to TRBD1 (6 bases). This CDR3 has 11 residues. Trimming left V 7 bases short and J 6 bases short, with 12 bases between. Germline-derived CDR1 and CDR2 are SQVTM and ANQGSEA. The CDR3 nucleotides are TGCAGCGCGCGAGGGGGGAATGGCTACACCTTC. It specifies CSARGGNGYTF.

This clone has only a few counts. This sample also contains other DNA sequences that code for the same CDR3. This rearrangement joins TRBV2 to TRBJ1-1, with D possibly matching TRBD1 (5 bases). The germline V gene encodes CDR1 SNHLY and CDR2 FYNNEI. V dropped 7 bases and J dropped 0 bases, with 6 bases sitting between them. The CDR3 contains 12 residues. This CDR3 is CASKGMNTEAFF. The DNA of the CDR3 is TGTGCCAGCAAGGGGATGAACACTGAAGCTTTCTTT.

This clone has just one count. This CDR3 reads CASSYSRAKSSYEQYF. The CDR3 region has the DNA TGTGCCAGCAGTTACTCCCGGGCTAAAAGCTCCTACGAGCAGTACTTC. This rearrangement joins TRBV6-5 to TRBJ2-7; D is unclear. The length of the CDR3 is 16 residues. Germline V gives CDR1 MNHEY, CDR2 SVGAGI. V lost 0 bases, J lost 0 bases, and 12 bases lay in between.

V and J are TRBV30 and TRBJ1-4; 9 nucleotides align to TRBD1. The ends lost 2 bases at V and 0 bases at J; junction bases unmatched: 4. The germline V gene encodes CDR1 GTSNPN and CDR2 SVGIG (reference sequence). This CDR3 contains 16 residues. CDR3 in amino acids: CAWSPGTGTTNEKLFF. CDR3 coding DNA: TGTGCCTGGAGTCCCGGGACAGGGACAACTAATGAAAAACTGTTTTTT.

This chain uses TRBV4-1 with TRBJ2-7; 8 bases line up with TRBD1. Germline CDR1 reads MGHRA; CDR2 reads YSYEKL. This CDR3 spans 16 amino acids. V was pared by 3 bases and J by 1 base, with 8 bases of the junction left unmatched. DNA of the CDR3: TGCGCCAGCAGCCAGGGCGGGACAGGTTATTCCTACGAGCAGTACTTC. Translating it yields CASSQGGTGYSYEQYF.

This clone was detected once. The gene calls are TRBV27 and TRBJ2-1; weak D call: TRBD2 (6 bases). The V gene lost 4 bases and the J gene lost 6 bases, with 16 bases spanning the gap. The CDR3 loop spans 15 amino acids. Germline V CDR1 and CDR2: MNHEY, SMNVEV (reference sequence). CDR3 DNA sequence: TGTGCCAGCAGTTGGGACTGGGGCTCGGGCAATGAGCAGTTCTTC. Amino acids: CASSWDWGSGNEQFF.

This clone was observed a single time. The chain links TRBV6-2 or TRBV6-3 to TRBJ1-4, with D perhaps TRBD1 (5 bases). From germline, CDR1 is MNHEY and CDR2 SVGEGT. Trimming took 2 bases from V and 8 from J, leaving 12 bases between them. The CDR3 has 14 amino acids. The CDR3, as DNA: TGTGCCAGCAGTTACAGGGGTCGATCCGAAAAACTGTTTTTT. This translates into CASSYRGRSEKLFF.

The chain's CDR3 is CAWTSQGALGEQFF. The CDR3 DNA follows: TGTGCCTGGACGAGCCAGGGGGCGTTGGGTGAGCAGTTCTTC. V gene TRBV30 combines with J gene TRBJ2-1; 8 bases are shared with TRBD1. The V gene's germline CDR1 is GTSNPN and CDR2 SVGIG (reference sequence). The CDR3 loop spans 14 amino acids. Unmatched junction bases numbered 11, after V lost 4 bases and J lost 9 bases.

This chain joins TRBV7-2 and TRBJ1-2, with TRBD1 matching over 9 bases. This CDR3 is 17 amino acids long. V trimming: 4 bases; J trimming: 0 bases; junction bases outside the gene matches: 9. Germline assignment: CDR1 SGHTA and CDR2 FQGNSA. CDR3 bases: TGTGCCAGCAGCTCGTCCCGGGACAGGGTCTCTAACTATGGCTACACCTTC. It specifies CASSSSRDRVSNYGYTF.

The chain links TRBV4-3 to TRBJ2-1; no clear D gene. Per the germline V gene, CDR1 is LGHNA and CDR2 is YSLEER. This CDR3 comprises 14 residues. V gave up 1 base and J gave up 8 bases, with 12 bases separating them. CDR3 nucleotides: TGCGCCAGCAGCCAAGCGGCTAGTATGGATGAGCAGTTCTTC. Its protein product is CASSQAASMDEQFF.

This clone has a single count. The CDR3 DNA reads TGTGCCACCAGCAGGGACAGGACGAGTATTTTGTCTTTCTTT. Protein sequence: CATSRDRTSILSFF. The rearrangement links TRBV15 to TRBJ1-1; 7 bases agree with TRBD1. Trimming cost V 3 bases and J 12 bases; bases outside gene matches: 13. In germline, CDR1 is LNHNV, CDR2 YYDKDF (reference sequence). The CDR3 has 14 amino acids.

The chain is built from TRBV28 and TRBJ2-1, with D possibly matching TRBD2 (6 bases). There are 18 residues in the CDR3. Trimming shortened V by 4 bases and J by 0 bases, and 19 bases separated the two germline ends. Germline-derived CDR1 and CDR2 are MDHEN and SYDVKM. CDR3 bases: TGTGCCAGCAGTTCCGAGATAGTAGCGGTGAGCTCCTACAATGAGCAGTTCTTC. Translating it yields CASSSEIVAVSSYNEQFF.

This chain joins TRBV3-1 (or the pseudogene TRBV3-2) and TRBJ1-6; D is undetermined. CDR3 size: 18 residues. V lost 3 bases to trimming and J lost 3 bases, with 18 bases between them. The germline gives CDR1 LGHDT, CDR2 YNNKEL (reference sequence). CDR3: CASSHWVNRVFYNSPLHF. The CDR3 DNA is TGTGCCAGCAGCCACTGGGTGAACCGGGTCTTCTATAATTCACCCCTCCACTTT.

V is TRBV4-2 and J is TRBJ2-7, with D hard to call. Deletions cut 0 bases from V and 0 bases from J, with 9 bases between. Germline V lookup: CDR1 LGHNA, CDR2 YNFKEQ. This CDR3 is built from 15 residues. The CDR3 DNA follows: TGTGCCAGCAGCCAAGAACGGACCCCCTCCTACGAGCAGTACTTC. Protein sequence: CASSQERTPSYEQYF.

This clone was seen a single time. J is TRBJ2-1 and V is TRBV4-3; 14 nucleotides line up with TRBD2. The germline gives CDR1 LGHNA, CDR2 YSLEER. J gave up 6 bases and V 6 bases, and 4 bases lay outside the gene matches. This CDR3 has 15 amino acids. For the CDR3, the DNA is TGCGCCAGCAGTCGGGGGACTAGCGGGGGCAATGAGCAGTTCTTC. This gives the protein CASSRGTSGGNEQFF.

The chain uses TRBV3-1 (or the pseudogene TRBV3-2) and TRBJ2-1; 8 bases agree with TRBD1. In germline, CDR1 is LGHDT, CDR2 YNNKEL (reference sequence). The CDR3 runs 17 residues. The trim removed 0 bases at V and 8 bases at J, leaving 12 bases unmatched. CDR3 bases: TGTGCCAGCAGCCAAGATCGAGGACAGGGAAGTTGGGATGAGCAGTTCTTC. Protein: CASSQDRGQGSWDEQFF.

CDR3 nucleotide sequence: TGTGCCAGCAGTGTCGGGGAGGGAAACACCATATATTTT. It yields the protein CASSVGEGNTIYF. The chain is built from TRBV2 and TRBJ1-3; D unclear. The CDR3 runs to 13 residues. Germline V gives CDR1 SNHLY, CDR2 FYNNEI. Between the trimmed V and J ends, which lost 4 bases and 4 bases, there was a span of 8 bases.

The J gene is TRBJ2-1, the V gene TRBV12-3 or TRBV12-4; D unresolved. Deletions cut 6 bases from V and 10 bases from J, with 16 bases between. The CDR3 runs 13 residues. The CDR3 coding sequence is TGTGCCAGCAGCACCCCTAGGGCCGTAGAGCAGTTCTTC. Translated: CASSTPRAVEQFF.

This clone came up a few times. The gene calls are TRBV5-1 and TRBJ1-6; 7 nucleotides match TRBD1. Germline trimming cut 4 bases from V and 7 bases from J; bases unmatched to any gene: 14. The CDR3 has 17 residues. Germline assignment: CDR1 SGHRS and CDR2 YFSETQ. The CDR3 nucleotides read TGCGCCAGCAGCCCATCTGGAGCGACAGGGTCGAATTCACCCCTCCACTTT. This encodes CASSPSGATGSNSPLHF.

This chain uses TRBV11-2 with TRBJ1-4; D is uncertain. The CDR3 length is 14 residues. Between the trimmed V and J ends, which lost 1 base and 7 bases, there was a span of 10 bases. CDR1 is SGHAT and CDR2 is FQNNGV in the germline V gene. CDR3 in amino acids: CASSLVISFEKLFF. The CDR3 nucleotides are TGTGCCAGCAGCTTAGTCATCAGTTTTGAAAAACTGTTTTTT.

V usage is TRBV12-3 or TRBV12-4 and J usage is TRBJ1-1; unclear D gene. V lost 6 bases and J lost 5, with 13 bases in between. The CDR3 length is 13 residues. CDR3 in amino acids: CASSVRGGTEAFF. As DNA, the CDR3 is TGTGCCAGCAGCGTCCGGGGAGGAACTGAAGCTTTCTTT.

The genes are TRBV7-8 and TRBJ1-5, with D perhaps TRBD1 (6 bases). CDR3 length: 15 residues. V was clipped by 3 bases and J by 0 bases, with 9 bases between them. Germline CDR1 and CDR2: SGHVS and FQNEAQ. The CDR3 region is CASSLGGLSNQPQHF. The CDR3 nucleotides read TGTGCCAGCAGCTTGGGGGGGCTTAGCAATCAGCCCCAGCATTTT.

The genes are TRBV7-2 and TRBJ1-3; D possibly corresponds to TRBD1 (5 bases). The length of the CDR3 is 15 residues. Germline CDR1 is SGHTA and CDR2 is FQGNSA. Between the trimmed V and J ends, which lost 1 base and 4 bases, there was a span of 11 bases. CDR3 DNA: TGTGCCAGCAGCTTAGATCCGGCAGGGGGAAACACCATATATTTT. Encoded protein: CASSLDPAGGNTIYF. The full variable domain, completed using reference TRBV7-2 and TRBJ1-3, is GAGVSQSPSNKVTEKGKDVELRCDPISGHTALYWYRQSLGQGLEFLIYFQGNSAPDKSGLPSDRFSAERTGGSVSTLTIQRTQQEDSAVYLCASSLDPAGGNTIYFGEGSWLTVV.

CDR3 in DNA: TGTGCAAGTCGCTTAGTTTTGTTCTATGGCTACACCTTC. It specifies CASRLVLFYGYTF. The rearrangement links TRBV12-2 to TRBJ1-2. TRBV12-2 is listed as a pseudogene. The CDR3 runs to 13 residues.

The CDR3 coding sequence is TGTGCCAGCTCCCAGGGACAGAACACTGAAGCTTTCTTT. Its translation: CASSQGQNTEAFF. The chain links TRBV18 to TRBJ1-1, with D possibly TRBD1 on 6 matching bases. The CDR3 is made up of 13 amino acids. Germline CDR1 KGHSH, CDR2 LQKENI. The V end lost 6 bases, the J end lost 1 base, and 9 bases lay between the germline ends.

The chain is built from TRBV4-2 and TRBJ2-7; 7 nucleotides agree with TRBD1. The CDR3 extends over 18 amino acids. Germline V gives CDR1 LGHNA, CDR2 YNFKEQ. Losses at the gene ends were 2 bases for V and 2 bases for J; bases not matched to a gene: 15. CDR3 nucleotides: TGTGCCAGCAGCCAAAGCCTCTCACAGGGGCCCGTCACCTACGAGCAGTACTTC. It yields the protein CASSQSLSQGPVTYEQYF.

Here the CDR3 DNA reads TGCGCCAGCAGCCGGGCCTCCGGGGCAGGGGGCGATGGCTACACCTTC. This translates into CASSRASGAGGDGYTF. V gene TRBV5-1 combines with J gene TRBJ1-2; 8 bases map to TRBD1. The length of the CDR3 is 16 residues. CDR1 is SGHRS, CDR2 YFSETQ, per germline. J was trimmed by 6 bases and V by 4 bases; bases with no gene match: 14. Based on the CDR3 plus reference TRBV5-1 and TRBJ1-2, the full variable domain is KAGVTQTPRYLIKTRGQQVTLSCSPISGHRSVSWYQQTPGQGLQFLFEYFSETQRNKGNFPGRFSGRQFSNSRSEMNVSTLELGDSALYLCASSRASGAGGDGYTFGSGTRLTVV.

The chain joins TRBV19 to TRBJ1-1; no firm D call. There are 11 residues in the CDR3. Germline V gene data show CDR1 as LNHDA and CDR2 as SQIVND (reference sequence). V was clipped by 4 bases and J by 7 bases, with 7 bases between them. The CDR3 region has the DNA TGTGCCAGTAGTAGCCGGGGTGAAGCTTTCTTT. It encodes CASSSRGEAFF.

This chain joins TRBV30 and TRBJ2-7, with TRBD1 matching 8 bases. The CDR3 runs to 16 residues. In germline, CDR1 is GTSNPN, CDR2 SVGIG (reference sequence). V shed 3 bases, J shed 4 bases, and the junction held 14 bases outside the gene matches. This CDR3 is CAWSPGPTGAFYEQYF. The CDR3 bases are TGTGCCTGGAGCCCGGGCCCGACAGGGGCTTTTTACGAGCAGTACTTC.

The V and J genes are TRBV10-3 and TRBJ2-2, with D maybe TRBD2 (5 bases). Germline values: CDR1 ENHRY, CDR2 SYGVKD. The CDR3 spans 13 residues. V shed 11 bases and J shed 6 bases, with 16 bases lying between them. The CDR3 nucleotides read TGTGCCGCCCGACGGGAAGCGGCCGGGGAGCTGTTTTTT. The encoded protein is CAARREAAGELFF.